This T cell receptor (beta chain) was sequenced in a study of cytomegalovirus exposure and HLA in healthy donors. Study-wide context: Findings of an earlier analysis included about 120 million unique TCR beta sequences from some 190 million T cells. Notes on the study in general: There were a few CMV-associated chains whose specificity for CMV antigens was confirmed in vitro. Exclusion applied to some V segments, including TRBV6-2 and TRBV6-3, as they were indistinguishable.

Points on this clone: The antigen is not known.

CDR1 is SEHNR and CDR2 is FQNEAQ in the germline V gene (reference sequence). V lost 4 bases and J lost 5, with 12 bases in between. CDR3 length equals 14 residues. It was with 60 Vbeta and 13 Jbeta primers that the PCR ran. Only in-frame clones appear in the TCRdb table, and some are missing; sequencing was by immunoSEQ multiplex PCR. The table records 130,000 to 150,000 clones, around 80% of them present only once. The sequence was collected from a man aged 35-49 years in good health and CMV-seropositive. Sequenced material: PBMCs. V is TRBV7-9 and J is TRBJ2-1; D is possibly TRBD2 (6 bases). The CDR3 DNA reads TGTGCCAGCAGCTCCCGGGACTTTGACAATGAGCAGTTCTTC. Translating gives CASSSRDFDNEQFF.